These 9 T cell receptor beta chains came from one sample sequenced in a study of blood T cell repertoires in COVID-19. Clones were read by immunoSEQ multiplex PCR, and TCRdb kept only the in-frame ones, dropping some. Counted here are some 500,000 clones, approximately 91% occurring once; the ten biggest clones make up 7.5% to 9.5%. Sequencing was carried out using peripheral blood. The receptors were sampled from a woman aged 45-59 years with COVID-19, enrolled during active disease.

The chain recombines TRBV19 with TRBJ1-1; a possible D gene is TRBD1 (6 bases). This CDR3 spans 15 amino acids. The V end was cut by 5 bases, the J end by 1 base, with 14 bases between. Germline V gene lookup returns CDR1 LNHDA and CDR2 SQIVND (reference sequence). CDR3 DNA sequence: TGTGCCAGTAGTCGACTCTCACAGGGGAACACTGAAGCTTTCTTT. Translating gives CASSRLSQGNTEAFF.

The genes are TRBV5-1 and TRBJ2-7, with TRBD2 matching 10 bases. The CDR3 runs 14 residues. CDR1 is SGHRS, CDR2 YFSETQ, per germline. Unmatched junction bases numbered 1, after V lost 2 bases and J lost 2 bases. The DNA of the CDR3 is TGCGCCAGCAGCTTACTAGCGGGACCCTACGAGCAGTACTTC. It codes for CASSLLAGPYEQYF.

The chain carries TRBV3-1 (or the pseudogene TRBV3-2) and TRBJ2-7, with a weak D call TRBD2 (5 bases). This CDR3 contains 14 residues. From germline, CDR1 is LGHDT and CDR2 YNNKEL (reference sequence). V was clipped by 0 bases and J by 2 bases, with 8 bases between them. This chain's CDR3 is CASSQDLEAYEQYF. CDR3 DNA sequence: TGTGCCAGCAGCCAAGATTTGGAGGCCTACGAGCAGTACTTC.

This rearrangement joins TRBV7-3 to TRBJ2-1, with TRBD2 matching over 8 bases. The germline V gene encodes CDR1 SGHTA and CDR2 FQGTGA. This CDR3 spans 16 amino acids. V was pared by 5 bases and J by 7 bases, with 13 bases of the junction left unmatched. CDR3 loop: CASSPPGGAQVNEQFF. DNA for the CDR3: TGTGCCAGCAGCCCACCCGGGGGGGCACAGGTGAATGAGCAGTTCTTC.

The J gene is TRBJ1-2, the V gene TRBV5-8; TRBD1 agrees at 8 bases. After removal of 4 bases from V and 3 bases from J, the junction contained 11 bases not matched to a gene. Germline V gene data show CDR1 as SGHTS and CDR2 as YDEGEE. The CDR3 is 16 amino acids. The DNA for the CDR3 is TGTGCCAGCAGCACGATGACAGGGGCTCGGGACTATGGCTACACCTTC. This encodes CASSTMTGARDYGYTF.

The genes are TRBV4-1 and TRBJ1-2; 7 bases align to TRBD1. Trimming removed 1 base from V and 7 bases from J; junction bases left unmatched: 9. Germline V gene data show CDR1 as MGHRA and CDR2 as YSYEKL. The CDR3 loop spans 15 amino acids. The CDR3 here is CASSQGDRDGSGYTF. The CDR3 region has the DNA TGCGCCAGCAGCCAAGGAGACAGGGACGGTTCTGGCTACACCTTC.

The rearrangement joins TRBV12-3 or TRBV12-4 to TRBJ1-1; 8 nucleotides agree with TRBD1. V was clipped by 6 bases and J by 7 bases; unmatched bases: 7. The CDR3 has 13 amino acids. This CDR3 is CASSLTTGVEAFF. The CDR3 bases are TGTGCCAGCAGCCTCACGACAGGGGTTGAAGCTTTCTTT.

The chain couples TRBV5-1 to TRBJ1-2, with no clear D. Trimming shortened V by 0 bases and J by 0 bases, and 6 bases separated the two germline ends. CDR1 SGHRS and CDR2 YFSETQ come from the germline V gene. The CDR3 consists of 14 residues. The CDR3 loop reads CASSLVLSNYGYTF. The CDR3, as DNA: TGCGCCAGCAGCTTGGTACTCTCTAACTATGGCTACACCTTC.

This chain uses TRBV6-5 with TRBJ1-2; 7 nucleotides match TRBD1. Germline V gives CDR1 MNHEY, CDR2 SVGAGI. The CDR3 totals 12 residues. J lost 3 bases, V lost 11 bases, and 6 bases had no gene match. CDR3 nucleotides: TGTGCCGCAGCGCAGGGGGACTATGGCTACACCTTC. The encoded protein is CAAAQGDYGYTF.